This T cell receptor (beta chain) was recorded in a study of blood T cell repertoires in COVID-19. Using immunoSEQ multiplex PCR, the repertoire was profiled, and TCRdb retains in-frame clones only, with some absent. Here the sample spans about 70,000 clones, roughly 80% being singletons. The CDR3 totals 14 residues. Germline V CDR1 and CDR2: SGHAT, FQNNGV. Trimming took off 1 base at V and 3 bases at J, with 9 bases between the two ends. Sequencing was performed on peripheral blood. This sequence joins TRBV11-2 and TRBJ1-1; D possibly corresponds to TRBD1 (6 bases). The sequence derives from a young man with COVID-19, enrolled during active disease. The CDR3: CASSLGGGDTEAFF. The CDR3 nucleotides read TGTGCCAGCAGCTTAGGAGGGGGGGACACTGAAGCTTTCTTT. The full variable domain, its missing parts supplied by reference TRBV11-2 and TRBJ1-1, is EAGVAQSPRYKIIEKRQSVAFWCNPISGHATLYWYQQILGQGPKLLIQFQNNGVVDDSQLPKDRFSAERLKGVDSTLKIQPAKLEDSAVYLCASSLGGGDTEAFFGQGTRLTVV.